This T cell receptor (beta chain) was retrieved from a study of graft-versus-host responses after intestinal transplantation. Study-level results: Within the allografts of patients who had graft-donor T cell macrochimerism, graft-versus-host to host-versus-graft clonal ratios were high.

The data were produced by immunoSEQ multiplex PCR, yet TCRdb's version contains in-frame clones alone and is incomplete. The table includes approximately 130,000 clones, around 90% detected once. Points on this clone: Its antigen remains unidentified.

The receptor's source is a human donor who received an intestinal transplant. This specimen was unstimulated CD4+ T cells sorted from spleen or lymph node cells, taken before intestinal transplant.

CDR3 sequence (DNA): TGTGCCAGCAACGCGGGGGGGCGGCAAGAGACCCAGTACTTC. Translation gives CASNAGGRQETQYF. The V gene is TRBV2, the J gene TRBJ2-5; 9 bases fit TRBD2. This CDR3 is 14 amino acids long. Unmatched junction bases numbered 5, after V lost 7 bases and J lost 2 bases. CDR1 and CDR2 from the germline V gene are SNHLY and FYNNEI.